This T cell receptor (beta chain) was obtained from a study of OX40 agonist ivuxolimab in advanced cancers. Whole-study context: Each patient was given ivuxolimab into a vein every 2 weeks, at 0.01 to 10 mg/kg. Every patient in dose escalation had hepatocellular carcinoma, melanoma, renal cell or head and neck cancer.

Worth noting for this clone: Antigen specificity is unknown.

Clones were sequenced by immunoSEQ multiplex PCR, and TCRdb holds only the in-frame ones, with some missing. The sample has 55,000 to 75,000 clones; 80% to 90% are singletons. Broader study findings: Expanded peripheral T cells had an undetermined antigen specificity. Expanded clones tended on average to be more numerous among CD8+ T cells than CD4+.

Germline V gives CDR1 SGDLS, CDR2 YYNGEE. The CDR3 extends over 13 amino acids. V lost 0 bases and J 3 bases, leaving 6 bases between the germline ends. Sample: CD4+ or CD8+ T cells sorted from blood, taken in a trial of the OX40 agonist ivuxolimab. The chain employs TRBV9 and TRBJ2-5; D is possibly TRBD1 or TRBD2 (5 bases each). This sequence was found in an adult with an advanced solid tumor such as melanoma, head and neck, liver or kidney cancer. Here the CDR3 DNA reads TGTGCCAGCAGCGTAGGAGGGGAAGAGACCCAGTACTTC. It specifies CASSVGGEETQYF.